This T cell receptor beta chain was sequenced during a study of T cell responses to AZD1222 COVID-19 vaccine listed by TCRdb under 2021. About the full investigation: TCR sequencing covered 233 trial participants: 207 given two doses of AZD1222 and 26 given two doses of MenACWY control vaccine. Trial participants were enrolled by age into subgroups of 18-55, 56-69 and 70-plus years, and roughly 160, 29 and 62 TCR-sequenced participants, respectively, were included in these subgroups.

CDR3 length: 14 amino acids, cysteine to phenylalanine. The read is trimmed to its CDR3 DNA, 42 bases read in frame from base 1. From a lookup of the germline V gene, CDR1 and CDR2 are SGHRS and YFSETQ. V was cut back by 4 bases and J by 4 bases, leaving a gap of 12 bases between them. With regard to this clone: Its target antigen remains unknown. No quality values exist for individual bases; no much larger clone is one base distant.

What the time point label conveys for this sample: about 28 days (+/-7) after the second vaccine dose. AZD1222 recipients with second doses at about 4 weeks or about 12 weeks were pooled, because spike-specific TCR depth and breadth did not differ between schedules. The vaccinee samples were drawn from two UK trials, COV001 and COV002, one of which was a single-blind randomized controlled phase 2/3 trial testing AZD1222 (ChAdOx1 nCoV-19) in healthy adults. Trial participant PBMC samples were collected at day 0 and day 28 after the second dose for TCRbeta chain sequencing. The CDR3 regions of human TCRbeta chains were analyzed by immunosequencing. The authors processed their data as follows. TCRs in the repertoires were compared against a reference library of SARS-CoV-2-specific TCRs that had been generated with the MIRA antigen-specificity platform. Breadth meant the fraction of unique TCRs that were SARS-CoV-2-associated, whereas depth meant the fraction of total T cells that were SARS-CoV-2-associated. Each spike-specific TCR was assigned to its reactive spike region and to a CD4 or CD8 class using the MIRA data. Log10-transformed breadth and depth values were compared by one-way ANOVA with Sidak's multiple comparisons tests. The table was pulled from immuneACCESS by TCRdb, which kept in-frame rearrangements only. Such tables lose some clones; where checked, under half of the loss comes from unresolved V genes, and the rest has no known cause. V and J calls and clone size are those listed in that table; D and trimming were worked out from the DNA. The table for this sample lists roughly 140,000 clones; around 90% of them were counted only once. Of the sample, 3% to 3.5% falls within the top ten clones.

The paper as a whole reports these results and caveats: Participants were mostly white British and included more females than males, and it was suggested by the authors that clonal diversity may have been underestimated. After two AZD1222 doses, both the breadth and the depth of spike-specific TCRs were significantly higher than at day 0 and than in MenACWY recipients. The vaccine-associated CD4 TCRs covered the entire spike protein, and the dominant responses fell in regions 160-218 and 743-854. Reportedly, close to half of the unique spike-specific TCRs recognized epitopes lying outside the regions that are mutated in the B.1.351 and B.1.1.7 variants. In the small 56-69-year group, the increase in depth fell short of significance, most likely because of low power. Only six AZD1222 recipients were SARS-CoV-2 seropositive at baseline, limiting conclusions about previously exposed vaccinees. Because no day 14 peak-response samples were available, repertoires were characterized only after the peak T cell response.

The source of this sequence is an adult who received the AZD1222 COVID-19 vaccine. The rearrangement joined TRBV5-1 to TRBJ1-3; D gene: possibly TRBD1, on 6 matching bases. Sample: peripheral blood, taken 28 days after the second AZD1222 dose. The CDR3 reads as follows: CASSIGGTGNTIYF. The DNA sequence is given as TGCGCCAGCAGCATAGGGGGTACCGGAAACACCATATATTTT. The CDR3 plus the reference TRBV5-1 and TRBJ1-3 genes for the other parts give the full variable domain: KAGVTQTPRYLIKTRGQQVTLSCSPISGHRSVSWYQQTPGQGLQFLFEYFSETQRNKGNFPGRFSGRQFSNSRSEMNVSTLELGDSALYLCASSIGGTGNTIYFGEGSWLTVV.